The source of this T cell receptor beta chain is a study of cytomegalovirus exposure and HLA in healthy donors. Study-wide context: Unique TCRs from HLA-typed donors, 80 million to 100 million of them, were held in an early data release.

PCR was performed using 60 Vbeta and 13 Jbeta primers. The data were produced by immunoSEQ multiplex PCR, yet TCRdb's version contains in-frame clones alone and is incomplete. The sample lists tens of thousands of clones; 71% were seen once. To note about this clone: Antigen: not known. The junction differs from germline at one of its ends, possibly a read error.

Regarding the study as a whole: Segments of the TCR beta V type were, in most cases, productive about 90% or about 30% of the time in an earlier analysis. Evidence from a later analysis indicated that most CMV-associated TCR beta chains looked HLA-restricted.

Input material: PBMCs. The origin of this receptor is a man aged 45-65 years in good health and CMV-seropositive.

The CDR3 DNA reads TGTGCCAGCAGTTACGGCCAGGGGAATGAAGCCGGAATCTTC. Protein product: CASSYGQGNEAGIF. This chain connects TRBV6-6 to TRBJ2-1, with D possibly matching TRBD1 (6 bases). Germline V gene data show CDR1 as MNHNY and CDR2 as SVGAGI (reference sequence). The CDR3 totals 14 residues.